Sequencing of this T cell receptor (beta chain) was carried out in a study of early T cells in non-severe SARS-CoV-2 infection. TCRdb used MiXCR to reprocess the 5' RACE reads, holding one entry per CDR3 protein. The sample yields 55,000 to 85,000 distinct CDR3 sequences, roughly 15% seen once. This clonotype was seen many times. The CDR3 is 18 residues long. Germline V CDR1 and CDR2: SEHNR, FQNEAQ (reference sequence). Losses at the gene ends were 3 bases for V and 3 bases for J; bases not matched to a gene: 12. Specimen: whole blood. This sequence joins TRBV7-9 and TRBJ2-5; 11 positions match TRBD2. The source of this sequence is an adult who was a healthcare worker with PCR-confirmed SARS-CoV-2 infection or an uninfected control (not recorded which). The CDR3 reads CASSLTPPGLAAKETQYF. The CDR3 DNA reads TGTGCCAGCAGCTTGACCCCTCCGGGACTAGCGGCTAAAGAGACCCAGTACTTC.